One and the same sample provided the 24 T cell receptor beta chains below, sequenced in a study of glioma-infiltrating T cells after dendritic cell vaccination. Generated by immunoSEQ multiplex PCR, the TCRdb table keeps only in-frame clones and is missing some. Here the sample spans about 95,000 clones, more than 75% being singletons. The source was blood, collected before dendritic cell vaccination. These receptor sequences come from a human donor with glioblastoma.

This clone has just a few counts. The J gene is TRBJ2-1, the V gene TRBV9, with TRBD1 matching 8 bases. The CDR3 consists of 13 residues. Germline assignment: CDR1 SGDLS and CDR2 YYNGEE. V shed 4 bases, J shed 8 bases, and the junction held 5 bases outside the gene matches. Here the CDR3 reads CASSPTTGDEQFF. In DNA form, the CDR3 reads TGTGCCAGCAGCCCAACGACAGGGGATGAGCAGTTCTTC.

The CDR3 spells CASSGGTVANEKLFF. The CDR3 DNA follows: TGTGCCAGCAGTGGAGGGACAGTCGCTAATGAAAAACTGTTTTTT. The chain links TRBV6-1 to TRBJ1-4, with TRBD1 identical over 7 bases. Per the germline V gene, CDR1 is MNHNS and CDR2 is SASEGT. Trimming at V came to 4 bases and at J to 3 bases, leaving 5 bases not matched to a gene. The CDR3 loop spans 15 amino acids.

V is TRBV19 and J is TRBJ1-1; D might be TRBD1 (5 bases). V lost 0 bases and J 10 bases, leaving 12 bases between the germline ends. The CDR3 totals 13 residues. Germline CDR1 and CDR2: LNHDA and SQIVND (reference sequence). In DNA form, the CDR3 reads TGTGCCAGTAGTATAGATCCCTGGAGGGGAGCTTTCTTT. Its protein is CASSIDPWRGAFF.

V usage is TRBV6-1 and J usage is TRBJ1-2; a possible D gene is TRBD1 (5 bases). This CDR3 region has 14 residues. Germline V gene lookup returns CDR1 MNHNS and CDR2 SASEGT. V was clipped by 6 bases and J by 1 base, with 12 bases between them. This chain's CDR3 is CASSRQGVNYGYTF. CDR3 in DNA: TGTGCCAGCAGCCGCCAAGGGGTTAACTATGGCTACACCTTC.

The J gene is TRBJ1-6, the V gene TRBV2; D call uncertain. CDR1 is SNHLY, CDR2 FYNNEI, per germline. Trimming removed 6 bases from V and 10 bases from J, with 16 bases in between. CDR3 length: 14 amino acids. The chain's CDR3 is CASRGRVEGSPLHF. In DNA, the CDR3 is TGTGCCAGCAGAGGGAGGGTAGAAGGGTCACCCCTCCACTTT.

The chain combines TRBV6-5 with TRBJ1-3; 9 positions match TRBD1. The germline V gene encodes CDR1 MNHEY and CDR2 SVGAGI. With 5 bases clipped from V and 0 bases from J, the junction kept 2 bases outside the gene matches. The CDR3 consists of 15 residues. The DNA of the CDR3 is TGTGCCAGCAGTAACAGGGGGCTCTCTGGAAACACCATATATTTT. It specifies CASSNRGLSGNTIYF.

Written as DNA, the CDR3 is TGTGCCAGCAGTTCCCCGGACAAGAACTACGAGCAGTACTTC. It is translated as CASSSPDKNYEQYF. The rearrangement links TRBV27 to TRBJ2-7; TRBD1 is a possible D gene (5 bases). This CDR3 region has 14 residues. Trimming left V 4 bases short and J 3 bases short, with 13 bases between. Per the germline V gene, CDR1 is MNHEY and CDR2 is SMNVEV (reference sequence).

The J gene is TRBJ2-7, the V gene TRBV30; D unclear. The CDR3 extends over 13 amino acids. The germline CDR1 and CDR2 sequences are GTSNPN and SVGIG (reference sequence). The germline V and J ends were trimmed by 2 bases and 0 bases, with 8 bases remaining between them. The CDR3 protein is CAWSTLSSYEQYF. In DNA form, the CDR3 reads TGTGCCTGGAGTACCCTGAGCTCCTACGAGCAGTACTTC.

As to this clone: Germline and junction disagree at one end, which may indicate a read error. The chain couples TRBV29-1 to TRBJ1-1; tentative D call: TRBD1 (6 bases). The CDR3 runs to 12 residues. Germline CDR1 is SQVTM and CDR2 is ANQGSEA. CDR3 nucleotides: TGCAGCGTAGGACAGCAGAACGCTGAAGCTTTCTTT. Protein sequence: CSVGQQNAEAFF.

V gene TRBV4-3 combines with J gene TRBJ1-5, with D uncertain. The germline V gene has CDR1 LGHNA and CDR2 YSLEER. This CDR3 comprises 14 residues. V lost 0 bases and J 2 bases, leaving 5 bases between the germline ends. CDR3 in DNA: TGCGCCAGCAGCCAAGAAGTAGGCAATCAGCCCCAGCATTTT. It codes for CASSQEVGNQPQHF.

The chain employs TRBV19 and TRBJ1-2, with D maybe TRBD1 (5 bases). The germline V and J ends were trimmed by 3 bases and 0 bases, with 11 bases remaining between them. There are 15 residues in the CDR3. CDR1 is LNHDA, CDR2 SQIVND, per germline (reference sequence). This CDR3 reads CASSIWGTPNYGYTF. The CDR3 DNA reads TGTGCCAGTAGTATTTGGGGCACTCCTAACTATGGCTACACCTTC. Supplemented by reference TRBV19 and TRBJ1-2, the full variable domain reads DGGITQSPKYLFRKEGQNVTLSCEQNLNHDAMYWYRQDPGQGLRLIYYSQIVNDFQKGDIAEGYSVSREKKESFPLTVTSAQKNPTAFYLCASSIWGTPNYGYTFGSGTRLTVV.

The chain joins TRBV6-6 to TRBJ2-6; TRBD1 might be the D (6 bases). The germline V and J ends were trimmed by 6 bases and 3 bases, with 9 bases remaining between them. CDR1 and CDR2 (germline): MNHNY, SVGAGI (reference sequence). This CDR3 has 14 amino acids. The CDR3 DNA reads TGTGCCAGCAGCGCAGGGGATGGGGCCAACGTCCTGACTTTC. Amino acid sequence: CASSAGDGANVLTF.

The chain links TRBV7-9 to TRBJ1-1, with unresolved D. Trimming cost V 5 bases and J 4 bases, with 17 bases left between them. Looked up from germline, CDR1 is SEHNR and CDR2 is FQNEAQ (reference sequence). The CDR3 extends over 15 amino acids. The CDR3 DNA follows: TGTGCCAGCAGCGGAGAGGGAGGAAAGGGCACTGAAGCTTTCTTT. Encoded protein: CASSGEGGKGTEAFF. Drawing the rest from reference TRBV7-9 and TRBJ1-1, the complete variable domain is DTGVSQNPRHKITKRGQNVTFRCDPISEHNRLYWYRQTLGQGPEFLTYFQNEAQLEKSRLLSDRFSAERPKGSFSTLEIQRTEQGDSAMYLCASSGEGGKGTEAFFGQGTRLTVV.

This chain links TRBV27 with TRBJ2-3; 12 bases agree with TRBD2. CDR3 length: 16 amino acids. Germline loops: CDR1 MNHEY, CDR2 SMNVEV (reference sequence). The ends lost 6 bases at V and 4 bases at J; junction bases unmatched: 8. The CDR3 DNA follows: TGTGCCAGCAGCCCCTCGCGACTAGCGGGGGCAGATACGCAGTATTTT. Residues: CASSPSRLAGADTQYF.

CDR3 amino acids: CASSRPQVGYTF. CDR3 coding DNA: TGTGCCAGCAGCCGTCCTCAGGTTGGCTACACCTTC. This chain connects TRBV7-2 to TRBJ1-2; D is uncertain. V lost 5 bases, J lost 7 bases, and 11 bases lay in between. Germline V lookup: CDR1 SGHTA, CDR2 FQGNSA. This CDR3 is built from 12 residues.

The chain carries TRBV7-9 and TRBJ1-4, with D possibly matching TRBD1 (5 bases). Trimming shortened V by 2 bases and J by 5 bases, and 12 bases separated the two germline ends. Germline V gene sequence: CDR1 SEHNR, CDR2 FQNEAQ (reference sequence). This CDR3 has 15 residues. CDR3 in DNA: TGTGCCAGCAGCTTACGCGGGAGGGGAAATGAAAAACTGTTTTTT. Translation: CASSLRGRGNEKLFF.

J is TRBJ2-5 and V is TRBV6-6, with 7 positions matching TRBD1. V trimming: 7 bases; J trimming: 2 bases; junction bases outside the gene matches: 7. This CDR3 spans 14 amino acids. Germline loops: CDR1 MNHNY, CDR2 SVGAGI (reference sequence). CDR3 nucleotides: TGTGCCAGCAATTCTCGGACAGGACAAGAGACCCAGTACTTC. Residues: CASNSRTGQETQYF.

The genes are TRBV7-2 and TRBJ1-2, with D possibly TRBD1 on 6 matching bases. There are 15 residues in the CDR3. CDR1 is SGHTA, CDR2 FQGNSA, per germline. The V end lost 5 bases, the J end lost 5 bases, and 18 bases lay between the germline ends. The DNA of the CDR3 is TGTGCCAGCAGCCCAGGGGTCGGTGGGATTTATGGCTACACCTTC. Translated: CASSPGVGGIYGYTF.

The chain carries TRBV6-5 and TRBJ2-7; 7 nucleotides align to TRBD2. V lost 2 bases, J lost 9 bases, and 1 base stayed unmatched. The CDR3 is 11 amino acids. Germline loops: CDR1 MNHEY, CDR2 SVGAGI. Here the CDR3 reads CASSYREAQYF. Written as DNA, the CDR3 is TGTGCCAGCAGTTACCGGGAGGCGCAGTACTTC.

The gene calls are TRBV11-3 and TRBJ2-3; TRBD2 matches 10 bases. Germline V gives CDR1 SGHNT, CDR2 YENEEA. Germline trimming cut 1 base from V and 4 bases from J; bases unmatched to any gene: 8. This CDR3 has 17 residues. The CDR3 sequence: CASSLARSGRAPDTQYF. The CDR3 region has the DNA TGTGCCAGCAGCTTAGCACGGAGCGGGAGGGCACCAGATACGCAGTATTTT.

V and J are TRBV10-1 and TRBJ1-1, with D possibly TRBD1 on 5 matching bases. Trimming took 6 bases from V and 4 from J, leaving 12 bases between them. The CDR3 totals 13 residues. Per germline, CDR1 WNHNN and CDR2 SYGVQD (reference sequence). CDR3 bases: TGCGCCAGCAGCCAGGGAAAGATCACTGAAGCTTTCTTT. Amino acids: CASSQGKITEAFF.

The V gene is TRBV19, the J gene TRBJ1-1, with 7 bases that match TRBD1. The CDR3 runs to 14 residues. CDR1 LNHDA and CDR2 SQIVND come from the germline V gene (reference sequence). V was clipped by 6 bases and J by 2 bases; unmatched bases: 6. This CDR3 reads CASRTRGTNTEAFF. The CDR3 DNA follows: TGTGCCAGTAGGACCAGGGGGACCAACACTGAAGCTTTCTTT.

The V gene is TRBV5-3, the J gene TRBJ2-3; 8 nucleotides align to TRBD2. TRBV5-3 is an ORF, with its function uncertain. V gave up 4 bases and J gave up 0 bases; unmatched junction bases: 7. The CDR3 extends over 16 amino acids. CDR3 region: CARSGLAVSSTDTQYF. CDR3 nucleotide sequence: TGTGCCAGAAGCGGACTAGCAGTAAGTAGCACAGATACGCAGTATTTT.

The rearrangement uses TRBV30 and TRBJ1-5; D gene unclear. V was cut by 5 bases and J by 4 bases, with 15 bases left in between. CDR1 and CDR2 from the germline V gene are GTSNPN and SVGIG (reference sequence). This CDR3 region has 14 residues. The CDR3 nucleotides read TGTGCCTGGTCCAGATCAGTTCAAAATCAGCCCCAGCATTTT. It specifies CAWSRSVQNQPQHF.